This TCR beta chain is drawn from a study of metastatic and nonmetastatic thyroid tumors. The study, taken as a whole, reports: Versus benign nodules, malignant thyroid tumors reportedly had significantly higher TCR beta diversity, in blood and tumor.

The CDR3 is made up of 13 amino acids. V shed 1 base and J shed 5 bases, with 8 bases lying between them. CDR1 and CDR2 from the germline V gene are MNHEY and SVGAGI. Comments on this clone: Its antigen remains unidentified.

TCRdb reprocessed the PCR reads using MiXCR. The sample lists 12,000 or so clones, around 27% occurring once. All patients reached thyroid surgery having received no treatment beforehand. Sequencing was performed on adjacent normal tissue. This sequence originates from a male donor with papillary thyroid cancer or a benign thyroid nodule (not recorded which). Some clones in this sample may be carry-over from other donors' samples. This chain links TRBV6-5 with TRBJ2-5, with D hard to call. CDR3 coding DNA: TGTGCCAGCAGTTACTTGGGTAGCGAGACCCAGTACTTC. Amino acid sequence: CASSYLGSETQYF.